The 18 T cell receptor beta chains reported below all come from one sample, sequenced in a study of blood T cells in healthy people across ages. A second PCR, run for roughly 7 to 12 cycles, used a sample-barcoded 5' primer plus a J-beta primer mix. TCRdb used MiXCR to reprocess the 5' RACE reads, holding one entry per CDR3 protein. This sample has 700,000 to 900,000 distinct CDR3 sequences; under 30% occur once, and the top ten carry 3%. The same data also contributed to another study, on T cells of mothers and their children.

The sequenced sample was blood. These receptors all come from a boy aged 5-17 years in good health.

The gene calls are TRBV28 and TRBJ1-1; D is unclear. The CDR3 totals 14 residues. Trimming removed 8 bases from V and 4 bases from J, with 17 bases in between. Germline V gene data show CDR1 as MDHEN and CDR2 as SYDVKM. For the CDR3, the DNA is TGTGCCAGCGGACTCTCGGGAATTGGCACTGAAGCTTTCTTT. Residues: CASGLSGIGTEAFF.

The chain is built from TRBV28 and TRBJ1-2, with TRBD1 identical over 8 bases. The germline gives CDR1 MDHEN, CDR2 SYDVKM. The CDR3 contains 15 residues. After removal of 2 bases from V and 4 bases from J, the junction contained 6 bases not matched to a gene. This chain's CDR3 is CASSLGDRLFYGYTF. DNA for the CDR3: TGTGCCAGCAGTTTAGGGGACAGGCTATTCTATGGCTACACCTTC.

This clonotype showed up just a few times. J is TRBJ2-7 and V is TRBV12-5; D ambiguous. V was cut by 1 base and J by 4 bases, with 5 bases left in between. The CDR3 has 12 residues. Germline V gene lookup returns CDR1 LGHNT and CDR2 FRNRAP. CDR3 DNA sequence: TGTGCTAGTGGTTTGGCCCGATACGAGCAGTACTTC. Translated, it gives CASGLARYEQYF.

DNA of the CDR3: TGCAGCGTTGAGTTGGGCACTGAAGCTTTCTTT. The encoded protein is CSVELGTEAFF. This chain joins TRBV29-1 and TRBJ1-1; the D is unclear. Germline loops: CDR1 SQVTM, CDR2 ANQGSEA. The CDR3 sequence is 11 residues long. The germline V and J ends were trimmed by 3 bases and 4 bases, with 6 bases remaining between them.

This clonotype was seen a few times. The J gene is TRBJ2-1, the V gene TRBV18; 8 nucleotides align to TRBD2. The germline CDR1 and CDR2 sequences are KGHSH and LQKENI. Germline trimming cut 3 bases from V and 6 bases from J; bases unmatched to any gene: 4. The CDR3 loop spans 14 amino acids. The CDR3 region has the DNA TGTGCCAGCTCACCTCCGGCGGGGGGCAATGAGCAGTTCTTC. It codes for CASSPPAGGNEQFF.

This clonotype was counted a few times. The V call is TRBV4-1, the J call TRBJ2-5; 9 nucleotides agree with TRBD2. The J segment lost 4 bases and the V segment lost 4 bases, leaving 10 bases of the junction unmatched. The germline V gene has CDR1 MGHRA and CDR2 YSYEKL. This CDR3 comprises 16 residues. CDR3 protein: CASSPPRLAGTETQYF. The DNA for the CDR3 is TGCGCCAGCAGCCCCCCCCGGCTAGCGGGGACAGAGACCCAGTACTTC.

This clonotype has only a few counts. The chain carries TRBV20-1 and TRBJ2-1; D tentatively fits TRBD1 or TRBD2 (6 bases each). CDR3 length equals 15 residues. Trimming took off 3 bases at V and 4 bases at J, with 16 bases between the two ends. The germline CDR1 and CDR2 sequences are DFQATT and SNEGSKA (reference sequence). In DNA form, the CDR3 reads TGCAGTGCTAGGGTACAGGGAGGAGTGTACAATGAGCAGTTCTTC. The encoded protein is CSARVQGGVYNEQFF.

This rearrangement joins TRBV12-3 or TRBV12-4 to TRBJ2-3; 9 positions match TRBD2. The ends lost 5 bases at V and 4 bases at J; junction bases unmatched: 16. There are 18 residues in the CDR3. The CDR3 sequence is CASSTHWGGLASADTQYF. CDR3 coding DNA: TGTGCCAGCAGTACCCATTGGGGGGGACTAGCTTCTGCAGATACGCAGTATTTT.

There are a few counts of this clonotype. The V call is TRBV6-5, the J call TRBJ2-7; D is perhaps TRBD1 or TRBD2 (5 bases each). Germline CDR1 MNHEY, CDR2 SVGAGI. The CDR3 has 13 amino acids. The ends were cut back, 6 bases at V and 3 bases at J, with 12 bases in the middle. This CDR3 reads CASRSGTYYEQYF. The CDR3 DNA reads TGTGCCAGCAGGTCAGGGACCTACTACGAGCAGTACTTC.

The V gene is TRBV11-2, the J gene TRBJ1-5; possibly TRBD1 for D (5 bases). Trimming shortened V by 7 bases and J by 11 bases, and 18 bases separated the two germline ends. Germline V gene sequence: CDR1 SGHAT, CDR2 FQNNGV. CDR3 length: 13 residues. DNA for the CDR3: TGTGCCAGCACCTCGGACGTCTCGGGGGCCCAGCATTTT. Its protein is CASTSDVSGAQHF.

The rearrangement joins TRBV7-6 to TRBJ2-1, with 9 bases fitting TRBD1. The germline gives CDR1 SGHVS, CDR2 FNYEAQ. This CDR3 spans 18 amino acids. Unmatched junction bases numbered 14, after V lost 2 bases and J lost 6 bases. The CDR3 DNA sequence: TGTGCCAGCAGCTTAAATTTTGTCCGGGGACAGGGTGGCAATGAGCAGTTCTTC. It translates to CASSLNFVRGQGGNEQFF.

V is TRBV7-9 and J is TRBJ1-4, with a weak D call TRBD1 (5 bases). There are 13 residues in the CDR3. Trimming left V 4 bases short and J 6 bases short, with 9 bases between. Germline CDR1 is SEHNR and CDR2 is FQNEAQ (reference sequence). For the CDR3, the DNA is TGTGCCAGCAGCTCCACCAGGGATGAAAAACTGTTTTTT. The encoded protein is CASSSTRDEKLFF.

This clonotype appeared a few times. This rearrangement joins TRBV5-5 to TRBJ2-1, with D possibly matching TRBD1 (6 bases). V was shortened by 4 bases and J by 9 bases, with 23 bases between the two germline ends. The CDR3 runs 16 residues. CDR1 is SGHKS, CDR2 YYEKEE, per germline (reference sequence). CDR3 DNA: TGTGCCAGCAGCGCAAACAGGGCACCCAACCGCGGTGAGCAGTTCTTC. It encodes CASSANRAPNRGEQFF. The full variable domain, its missing parts supplied by reference TRBV5-5 and TRBJ2-1, is DAGVTQSPTHLIKTRGQQVTLRCSPISGHKSVSWYQQVLGQGPQFIFQYYEKEERGRGNFPDRFSARQFPNYSSELNVNALLLGDSALYLCASSANRAPNRGEQFFGPGTRLTVL.

V and J are TRBV20-1 and TRBJ2-3; TRBD2 matches 7 bases. This CDR3 is built from 12 residues. Trimming at V came to 5 bases and at J to 9 bases, leaving 8 bases not matched to a gene. Germline CDR1 DFQATT, CDR2 SNEGSKA (reference sequence). CDR3 in amino acids: CSAQAGLETQYF. The DNA of the CDR3 is TGCAGTGCTCAAGCGGGATTGGAGACGCAGTATTTT.

This clonotype was seen a few times. The chain employs TRBV20-1 and TRBJ1-2; D is undetermined. Trimming removed 1 base at V and 7 bases at J, with 13 bases between. The V gene's germline CDR1 is DFQATT and CDR2 SNEGSKA (reference sequence). The CDR3 totals 13 residues. The CDR3 bases are TGCAGTGCTAGAGGTGGAGGGAACCTTGGCTACACCTTC. This gives the protein CSARGGGNLGYTF.

The chain recombines TRBV19 with TRBJ2-3; D might be TRBD2 (5 bases). The germline V gene has CDR1 LNHDA and CDR2 SQIVND (reference sequence). This CDR3 region has 15 residues. The V end was cut by 7 bases, the J end by 2 bases, with 16 bases between. The chain's CDR3 is CASTPTGRTTDTQYF. CDR3 bases: TGTGCCAGTACTCCCACGGGAAGAACCACAGATACGCAGTATTTT. Looking up the rest from reference TRBV19 and TRBJ2-3 gives the full variable domain: DGGITQSPKYLFRKEGQNVTLSCEQNLNHDAMYWYRQDPGQGLRLIYYSQIVNDFQKGDIAEGYSVSREKKESFPLTVTSAQKNPTAFYLCASTPTGRTTDTQYFGPGTRLTVL.

The chain carries TRBV5-1 and TRBJ2-5; D may be TRBD1 or TRBD2 (5 bases each). CDR3 length: 15 residues. Germline values: CDR1 SGHRS, CDR2 YFSETQ. V gave up 0 bases and J gave up 5 bases, with 14 bases separating them. The CDR3 nucleotides read TGCGCCAGCAGCTTGGGGCACCGGGACGGTGAGACCCAGTACTTC. Its protein product is CASSLGHRDGETQYF.

The chain uses TRBV3-1 and TRBJ1-2, with D tentatively TRBD1 (6 bases). The ends were cut back, 0 bases at V and 5 bases at J, with 10 bases in the middle. CDR1 is LGHDT and CDR2 is YNNKEL in the germline V gene (reference sequence). The CDR3 is 14 amino acids. The chain's CDR3 is CASSQDAGDYGYTF. The CDR3 DNA reads TGTGCCAGCAGCCAAGATGCAGGGGATTATGGCTACACCTTC.